This T cell receptor beta chain was documented in a study of T cell responses to AZD1222 COVID-19 vaccine. As to this clone: The antigen is unknown.

Study-wide results and caveats: Most donors were white British and more were female, and clonal diversity was possibly underestimated.

The CDR3 totals 15 residues. In germline, CDR1 is LGHNA, CDR2 YNFKEQ. With 0 bases removed from V and 2 bases from J, the gap between germline ends came to 11 bases. Libraries were prepared by immunoSEQ multiplex PCR; TCRdb keeps only in-frame clonotypes and omits some of them. The sample has over 150,000 clones; 87% are singletons. The gene calls are TRBV4-2 and TRBJ2-7; possible D gene TRBD2, 5 bases. This specimen consisted of peripheral blood, obtained 28 days after the second AZD1222 dose. This TCR was recovered from an adult who received the AZD1222 COVID-19 vaccine. The CDR3 spells CASSQDQDSTYEQYF. The CDR3 region has the DNA TGTGCCAGCAGCCAAGATCAGGACTCGACCTACGAGCAGTACTTC.